This TCR beta chain was captured by sequencing in a study of long-term antiretroviral therapy in people with HIV. The wider study: Initial samples were collected about a decade before the 2015 immediate-ART recommendation. Broader study findings: Dominating the repertoire at all time points were the clones that expanded before ART. HIV repertoires spanned narrower CDR3 length ranges than controls.

On this clone itself: What it binds is not known.

Researchers report immunoSEQ v3.0 was run at survey level. Per sample, sequencing targeted about 40,000-50,000 T-cell genomes. Generated by immunoSEQ multiplex PCR, the TCRdb table keeps only in-frame clones and is missing some. The sample lists 25,000 to 30,000 clones, 80% to 90% occurring once. This CDR3 is 14 amino acids long. The germline gives CDR1 MNHEY, CDR2 SMNVEV (reference sequence). V was cut by 3 bases and J by 2 bases, with 8 bases left in between. This TCR came from a man aged 40-49 years with HIV. The genes are TRBV27 and TRBJ2-1; D is unresolved. The sequencing here drew on unsorted PBMCs, taken 3 years after starting antiretroviral therapy. The chain's CDR3 is CASSFNLPYNEQFF. In DNA form, the CDR3 reads TGTGCCAGCAGTTTCAACCTCCCCTACAATGAGCAGTTCTTC.